This TCR beta chain was sequenced during a study of T-cell reconstitution after alpha-beta-depleted transplantation in children. General study points: Surviving recipient cells, namely T cells and thymic progenitors, were the source of high day-60 TCRbeta diversity in some patients. At around two months after transplant, the alpha-beta T cells were reportedly derived from several hundred expanded clones that came from non-depleted graft cells. Counts and diversity of T cells one year after transplant came mostly from newly produced T cells.

This clonotype was found many times. The antigen is unknown. Construction of the TCRbeta library involved unique molecular identifiers. TCRdb ran MiXCR on the PCR reads and lists one entry per CDR3 protein. This table has around 100,000 distinct CDR3 sequences, 10% appearing once. Germline V gives CDR1 DFQATT, CDR2 SNEGSKA (reference sequence). With 2 bases clipped from V and 6 bases from J, the junction kept 8 bases outside the gene matches. The CDR3 length is 15 residues. The material was PBMCs, obtained before TCRalphabeta/CD19-depleted stem cell transplant. The source is a boy younger than 10 with acute lymphoblastic leukemia, due to receive a stem cell transplant. V and J are TRBV20-1 and TRBJ2-1; TRBD2 aligns across 9 bases. As DNA, the CDR3 is TGCAGTGCTAGAAGGCCTAGCGGGATGACCAATGAGCAGTTCTTC. Amino acids: CSARRPSGMTNEQFF.